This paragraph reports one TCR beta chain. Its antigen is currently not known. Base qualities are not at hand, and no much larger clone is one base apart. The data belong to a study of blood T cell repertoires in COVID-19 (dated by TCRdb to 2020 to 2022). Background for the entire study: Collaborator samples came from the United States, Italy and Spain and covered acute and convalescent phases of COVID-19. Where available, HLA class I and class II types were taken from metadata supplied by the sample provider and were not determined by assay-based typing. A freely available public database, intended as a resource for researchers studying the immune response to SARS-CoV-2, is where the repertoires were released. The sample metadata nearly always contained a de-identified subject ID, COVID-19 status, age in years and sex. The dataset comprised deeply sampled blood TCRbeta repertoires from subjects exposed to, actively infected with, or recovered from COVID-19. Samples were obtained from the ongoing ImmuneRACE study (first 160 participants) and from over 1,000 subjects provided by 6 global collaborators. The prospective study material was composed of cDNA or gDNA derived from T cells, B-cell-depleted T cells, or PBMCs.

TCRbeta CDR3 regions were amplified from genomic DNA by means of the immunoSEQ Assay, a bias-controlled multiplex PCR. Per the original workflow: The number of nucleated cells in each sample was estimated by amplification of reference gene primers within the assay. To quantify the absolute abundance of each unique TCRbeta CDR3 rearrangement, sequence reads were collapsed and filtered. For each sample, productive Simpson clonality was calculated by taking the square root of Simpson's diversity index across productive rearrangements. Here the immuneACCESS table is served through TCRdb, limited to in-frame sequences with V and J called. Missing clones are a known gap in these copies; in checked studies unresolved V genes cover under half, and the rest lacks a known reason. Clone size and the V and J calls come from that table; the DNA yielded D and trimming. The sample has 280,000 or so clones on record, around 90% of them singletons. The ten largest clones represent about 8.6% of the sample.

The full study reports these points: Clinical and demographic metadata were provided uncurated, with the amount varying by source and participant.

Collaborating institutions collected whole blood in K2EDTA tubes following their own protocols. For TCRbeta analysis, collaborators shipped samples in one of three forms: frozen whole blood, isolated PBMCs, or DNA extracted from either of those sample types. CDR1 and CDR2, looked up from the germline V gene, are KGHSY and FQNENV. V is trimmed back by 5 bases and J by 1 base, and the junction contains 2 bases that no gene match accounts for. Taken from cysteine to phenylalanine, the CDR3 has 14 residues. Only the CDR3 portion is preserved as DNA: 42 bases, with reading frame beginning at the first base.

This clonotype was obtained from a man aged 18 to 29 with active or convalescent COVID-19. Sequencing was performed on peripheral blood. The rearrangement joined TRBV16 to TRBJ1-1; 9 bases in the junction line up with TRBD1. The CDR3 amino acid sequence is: CASSKTGGNTEAFF. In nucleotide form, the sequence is TGTGCCAGCAGCAAGACAGGGGGGAACACTGAAGCTTTCTTT.